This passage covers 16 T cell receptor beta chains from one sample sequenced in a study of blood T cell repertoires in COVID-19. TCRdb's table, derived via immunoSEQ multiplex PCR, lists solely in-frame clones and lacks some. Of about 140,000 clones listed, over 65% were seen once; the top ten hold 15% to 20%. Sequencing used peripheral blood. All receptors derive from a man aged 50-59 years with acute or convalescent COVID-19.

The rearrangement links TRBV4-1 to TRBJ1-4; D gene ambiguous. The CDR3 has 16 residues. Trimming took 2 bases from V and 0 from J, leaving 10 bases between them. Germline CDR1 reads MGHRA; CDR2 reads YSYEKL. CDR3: CASSQLGTATNEKLFF. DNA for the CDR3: TGCGCCAGCAGCCAACTAGGAACTGCAACTAATGAAAAACTGTTTTTT.

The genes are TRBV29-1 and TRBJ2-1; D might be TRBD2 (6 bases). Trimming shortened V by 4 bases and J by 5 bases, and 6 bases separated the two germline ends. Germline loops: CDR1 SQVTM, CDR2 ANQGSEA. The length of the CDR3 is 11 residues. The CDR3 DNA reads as TGCAGCGTTGCGGGGGACAATGAGCAGTTCTTC. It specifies CSVAGDNEQFF.

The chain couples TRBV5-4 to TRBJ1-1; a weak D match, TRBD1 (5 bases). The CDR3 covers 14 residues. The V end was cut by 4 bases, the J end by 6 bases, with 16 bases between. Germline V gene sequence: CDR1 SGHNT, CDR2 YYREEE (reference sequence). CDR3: CASSLEGPGPEAFF. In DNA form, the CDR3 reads TGTGCCAGCAGCCTGGAGGGGCCAGGCCCTGAAGCTTTCTTT. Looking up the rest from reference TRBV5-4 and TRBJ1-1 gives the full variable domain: ETGVTQSPTHLIKTRGQQVTLRCSSQSGHNTVSWYQQALGQGPQFIFQYYREEENGRGNFPPRFSGLQFPNYSSELNVNALELDDSALYLCASSLEGPGPEAFFGQGTRLTVV.

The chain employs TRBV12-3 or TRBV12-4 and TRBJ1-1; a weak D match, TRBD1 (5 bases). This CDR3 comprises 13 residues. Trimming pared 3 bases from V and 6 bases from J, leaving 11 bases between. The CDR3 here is CASSFSGWAEAFF. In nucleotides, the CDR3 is TGTGCCAGCAGTTTTTCAGGGTGGGCTGAAGCTTTCTTT.

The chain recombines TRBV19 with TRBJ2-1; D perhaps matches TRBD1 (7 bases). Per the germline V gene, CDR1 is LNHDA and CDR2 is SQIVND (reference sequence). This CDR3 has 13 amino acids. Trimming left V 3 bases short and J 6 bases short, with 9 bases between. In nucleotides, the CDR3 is TGTGCCAGTAGTATTCAGGGGGGCAATGAGCAGTTCTTC. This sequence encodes CASSIQGGNEQFF.

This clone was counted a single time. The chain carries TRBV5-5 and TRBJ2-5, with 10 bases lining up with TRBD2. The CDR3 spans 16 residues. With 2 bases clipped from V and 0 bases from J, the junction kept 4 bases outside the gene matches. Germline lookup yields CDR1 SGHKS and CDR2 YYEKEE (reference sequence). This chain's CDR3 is CASSFVAGGNQETQYF. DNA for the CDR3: TGTGCCAGCAGCTTTGTAGCGGGGGGCAACCAAGAGACCCAGTACTTC.

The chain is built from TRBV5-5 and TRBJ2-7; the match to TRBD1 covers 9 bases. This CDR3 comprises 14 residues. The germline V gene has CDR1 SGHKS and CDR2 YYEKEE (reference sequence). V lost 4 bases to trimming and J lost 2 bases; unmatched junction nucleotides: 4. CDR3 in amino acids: CASSTGTGPYEQYV. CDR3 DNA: TGTGCCAGCAGCACCGGGACAGGGCCCTACGAGCAGTACGTC.

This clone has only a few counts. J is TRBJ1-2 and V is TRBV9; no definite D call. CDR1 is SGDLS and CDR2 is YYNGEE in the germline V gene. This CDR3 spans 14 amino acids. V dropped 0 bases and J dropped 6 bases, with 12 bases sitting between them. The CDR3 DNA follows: TGTGCCAGCAGCGTAGCTCAGGCCGGCAATGGCTACACCTTC. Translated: CASSVAQAGNGYTF.

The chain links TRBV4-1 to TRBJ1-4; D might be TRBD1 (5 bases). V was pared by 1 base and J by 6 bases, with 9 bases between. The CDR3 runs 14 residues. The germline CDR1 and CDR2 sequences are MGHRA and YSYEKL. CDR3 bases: TGCGCCAGCAGCCAAGGCAGGGTAGATGAAAAACTGTTTTTT. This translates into CASSQGRVDEKLFF.

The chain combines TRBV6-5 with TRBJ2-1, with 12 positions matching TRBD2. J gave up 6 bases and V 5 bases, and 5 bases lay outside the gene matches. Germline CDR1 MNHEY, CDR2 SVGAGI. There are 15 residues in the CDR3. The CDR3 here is CASSKLAGGTNEQFF. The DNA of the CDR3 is TGTGCCAGCAGTAAACTAGCGGGGGGTACCAATGAGCAGTTCTTC.

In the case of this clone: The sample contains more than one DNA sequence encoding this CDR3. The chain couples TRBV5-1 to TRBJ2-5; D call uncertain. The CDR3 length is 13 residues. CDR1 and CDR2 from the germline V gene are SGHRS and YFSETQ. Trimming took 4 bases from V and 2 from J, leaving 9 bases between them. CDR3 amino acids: CASSLPRQETQYF. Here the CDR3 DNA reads TGCGCCAGCAGCCTGCCCCGGCAAGAGACCCAGTACTTC.

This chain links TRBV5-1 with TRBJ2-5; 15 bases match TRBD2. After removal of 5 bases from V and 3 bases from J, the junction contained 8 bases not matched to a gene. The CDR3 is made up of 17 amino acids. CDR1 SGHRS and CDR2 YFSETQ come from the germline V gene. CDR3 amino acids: CASSKGLAGGVKETQYF. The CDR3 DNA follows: TGCGCCAGCAGTAAGGGACTAGCGGGGGGAGTAAAAGAGACCCAGTACTTC.

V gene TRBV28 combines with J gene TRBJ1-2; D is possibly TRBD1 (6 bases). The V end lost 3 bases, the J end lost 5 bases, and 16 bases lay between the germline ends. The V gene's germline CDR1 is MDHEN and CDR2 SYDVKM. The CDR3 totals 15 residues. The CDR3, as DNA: TGTGCCAGCAGTTTCCGTCGACAGGCCCTATATGGCTACACCTTC. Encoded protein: CASSFRRQALYGYTF.

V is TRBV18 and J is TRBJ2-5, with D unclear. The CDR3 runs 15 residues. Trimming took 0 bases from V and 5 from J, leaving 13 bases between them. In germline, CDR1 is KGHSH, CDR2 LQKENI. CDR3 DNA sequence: TGTGCCAGCTCACCACCTGCGCGGTATATGGAGACCCAGTACTTC. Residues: CASSPPARYMETQYF.

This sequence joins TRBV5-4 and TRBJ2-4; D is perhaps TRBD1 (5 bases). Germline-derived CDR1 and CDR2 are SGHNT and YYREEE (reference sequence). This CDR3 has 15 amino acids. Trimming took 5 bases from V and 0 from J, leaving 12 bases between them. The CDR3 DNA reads TGTGCCAGCAGTCACGACAGCCTAGCCAAAAACATTCAGTACTTC. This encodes CASSHDSLAKNIQYF.

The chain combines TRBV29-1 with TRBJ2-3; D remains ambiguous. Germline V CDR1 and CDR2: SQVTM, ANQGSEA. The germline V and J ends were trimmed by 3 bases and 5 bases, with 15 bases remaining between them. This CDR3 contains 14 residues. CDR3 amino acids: CSVDTGSFGDTQYF. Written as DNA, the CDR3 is TGCAGCGTTGACACGGGTTCCTTTGGAGATACGCAGTATTTT.